The source of this T cell receptor (beta chain) is a study of blood T cells in healthy people across ages. Next came a second PCR, run for 7 to 11 cycles, which used a sample-barcoded 5' primer along with a J-beta primer mix. Each of the cDNA molecules was tagged by a template-switch adaptor with 12 random nucleotides. TCRdb re-called the 5' RACE reads through MiXCR, storing one row per CDR3 protein. This table has 1.5 million to 2 million distinct CDR3 sequences, roughly 30% appearing once. Trimming took 1 base from V and 2 from J, leaving 8 bases between them. The length of the CDR3 is 13 residues. Per the germline V gene, CDR1 is DFQATT and CDR2 is SNEGSKA (reference sequence). Study-level findings and limits: Reliance upon unsorted PBMCs precluded definitive naive versus antigen-experienced comparison. Age brought a roughly linear fall in TCR beta diversity measured per million T cells.

Each donor was a healthy Caucasian individual from Russia, aged roughly 6 to 95. In regard to this clonotype: Its antigen remains unidentified.

The chain links TRBV20-1 to TRBJ1-2; D remains ambiguous. The receptor was isolated from a woman in her 30s in good health. What was sequenced was blood. CDR3 bases: TGCAGTGCTAGAGGCCGCGGCAACTATGGCTACACCTTC. Residues: CSARGRGNYGYTF.